These 20 T cell receptor beta chains came from one sample sequenced in a study of identical twins. MiXCR, applied by TCRdb to the 5' RACE reads, yields one record per CDR3 protein. Among approximately 700,000 distinct CDR3 sequences listed, 15% to 20% were seen once. These data were likewise used in another study, on T cells expressing NK-cell markers.

The sample taken for sequencing was PBMCs. The receptors were sampled from a woman younger than 35 in good health.

This clonotype was seen more than once but under ten times. The J gene is TRBJ2-2, the V gene TRBV3-1, with 7 bases that match TRBD2. Germline CDR1 is LGHDT and CDR2 is YNNKEL (reference sequence). The CDR3 is 16 amino acids. The junction had 6 bases not matched to a gene; V was cut back by 1 base and J by 4 bases. The CDR3 region has the DNA TGTGCCAGCAGCCAAGCCAACGGGGGGTCCACCGGGGAGCTGTTTTTT. Residues: CASSQANGGSTGELFF. The variable domain in full, completed from reference TRBV3-1 and TRBJ2-2, reads DTAVSQTPKYLVTQMGNDKSIKCEQNLGHDTMYWYKQDSKKFLKIMFSYNNKELIINETVPNRFSPKSPDKAHLNLHINSLELGDSAVYFCASSQANGGSTGELFFGEGSRLTVL.

The gene calls are TRBV5-5 and TRBJ1-1, with D unresolved. CDR3 length equals 13 residues. The ends were cut back, 2 bases at V and 6 bases at J, with 11 bases in the middle. The germline CDR1 and CDR2 sequences are SGHKS and YYEKEE (reference sequence). DNA for the CDR3: TGTGCCAGCAGCTTTTCTTCGCGGTCTGAAGCTTTCTTT. This translates into CASSFSSRSEAFF.

CDR3 protein: CASSGPLGLAGLENEQFF. In DNA, the CDR3 is TGCGCCAGCAGCGGCCCACTGGGGCTAGCAGGTCTGGAGAATGAGCAGTTCTTC. The rearrangement joins TRBV5-1 to TRBJ2-1; tentatively, D is TRBD1 or TRBD2 (5 bases each). Between the trimmed V and J ends, which lost 4 bases and 7 bases, there was a span of 27 bases. Germline V lookup: CDR1 SGHRS, CDR2 YFSETQ. The CDR3 contains 18 residues.

This chain links TRBV12-3 or TRBV12-4 with TRBJ1-1, with D perhaps matching TRBD1 (6 bases). Trimming pared 5 bases from V and 4 bases from J, leaving 11 bases between. This CDR3 has 13 amino acids. Here the CDR3 DNA reads TGTGCCAGCAGTCGTCAGGGGTTCACTGAAGCTTTCTTT. Protein: CASSRQGFTEAFF.

The chain combines TRBV11-2 with TRBJ1-2; D may be TRBD1 (6 bases). Looked up from germline, CDR1 is SGHAT and CDR2 is FQNNGV. Trimming shortened V by 0 bases and J by 10 bases, and 18 bases separated the two germline ends. The CDR3 has 15 residues. The CDR3 DNA reads TGTGCCAGCAGCTTAGAACCAGGGGTGAGAGGAGACTACACCTTC. Protein: CASSLEPGVRGDYTF.

The chain links TRBV13 to TRBJ2-3; no clear D gene. The CDR3 covers 16 residues. V was cut by 3 bases and J by 4 bases, with 17 bases left in between. Germline V lookup: CDR1 PRHDT, CDR2 FYEKMQ (reference sequence). CDR3 protein: CASSFVTADAADTQYF. The CDR3 region has the DNA TGTGCCAGCAGCTTTGTTACGGCGGACGCCGCAGATACGCAGTATTTT.

The chain couples TRBV4-1 to TRBJ2-5, with D maybe TRBD1 (5 bases). The germline gives CDR1 MGHRA, CDR2 YSYEKL. V shed 3 bases and J shed 5 bases, with 22 bases lying between them. The CDR3 runs 17 residues. CDR3 sequence reads: CASSQALGSVRVETQYF. CDR3 coding DNA: TGCGCCAGCAGCCAGGCCCTAGGAAGTGTCAGGGTTGAGACCCAGTACTTC.

In this sample, this clonotype turned up a few times. This CDR3 is CASSGVTEAFF. DNA of the CDR3: TGTGCCAGCAGTGGTGTCACTGAAGCTTTCTTT. The chain couples TRBV6-5 to TRBJ1-1; D is ambiguous. The length of the CDR3 is 11 residues. CDR1 is MNHEY, CDR2 SVGAGI, per germline. The V gene lost 5 bases and the J gene lost 4 bases, with 5 bases spanning the gap.

The V and J genes are TRBV7-9 and TRBJ1-1; the D is unclear. The CDR3 covers 14 residues. V lost 1 base to trimming and J lost 1 base, with 7 bases between them. Germline V gene sequence: CDR1 SEHNR, CDR2 FQNEAQ (reference sequence). Here the CDR3 DNA reads TGTGCCAGCAGCTTAGTACGGGGGAACACTGAAGCTTTCTTT. Encoded protein: CASSLVRGNTEAFF.

This clonotype was detected only a few times. The chain employs TRBV6-5 and TRBJ2-3; TRBD2 might be the D (6 bases). Trimming took off 2 bases at V and 6 bases at J, with 12 bases between the two ends. From germline, CDR1 is MNHEY and CDR2 SVGAGI. CDR3 length: 14 amino acids. The CDR3 spells CASSYALATDTQYF. In nucleotides, the CDR3 is TGTGCCAGCAGTTACGCACTAGCTACGGATACGCAGTATTTT.

The sample holds a few counts of this clonotype. V gene TRBV5-5 combines with J gene TRBJ2-3; 8 bases line up with TRBD2. CDR3 length equals 14 residues. Germline V gene data show CDR1 as SGHKS and CDR2 as YYEKEE (reference sequence). V shed 2 bases and J 6 bases; nucleotides not matched to a gene: 5. CDR3 amino acids: CASSLGGRMDTQYF. The CDR3 DNA reads TGTGCCAGCAGCTTAGGCGGGAGGATGGATACGCAGTATTTT.

This chain joins TRBV12-2 and TRBJ2-4; the table's D call of TRBD2 was not tested on the DNA. TRBV12-2 is flagged as a pseudogene. The CDR3 consists of 16 residues. CDR3 residues: CASRLRLDRAKNIQYF. CDR3 nucleotide sequence: TGTGCAAGTCGCCTTCGACTAGATAGGGCCAAAAACATTCAGTACTTC.

This clonotype has a handful of counts. The chain uses TRBV20-1 and TRBJ1-2; D is possibly TRBD1 (6 bases). This CDR3 contains 14 residues. Trimming cost V 4 bases and J 4 bases, with 16 bases left between them. Germline values: CDR1 DFQATT, CDR2 SNEGSKA (reference sequence). DNA of the CDR3: TGCAGTGCTAAAGTACCCCAGGGGCCCTATGGCTACACCTTC. The encoded protein is CSAKVPQGPYGYTF.

This clonotype appeared a few times. The V and J genes are TRBV6-2 or TRBV6-3 and TRBJ2-2, with D unclear. CDR3 size: 13 residues. The germline gives CDR1 MNHEY, CDR2 SVGEGT. Deletions cut 6 bases from V and 1 base from J, with 6 bases between. Here the CDR3 reads CASSWLNTGELFF. CDR3 DNA sequence: TGTGCCAGCAGCTGGTTGAACACCGGGGAGCTGTTTTTT.

This clonotype has just a few counts. This chain connects TRBV7-9 to TRBJ2-1; 9 nucleotides align to TRBD2. The V gene's germline CDR1 is SEHNR and CDR2 FQNEAQ (reference sequence). The CDR3 is 17 residues long. Trimming took 3 bases from V and 6 from J; bases not matched to a gene: 12. CDR3 amino acids: CASSFRVEAGGSNEQFF. In DNA form, the CDR3 reads TGTGCCAGCAGCTTTAGGGTGGAGGCGGGAGGGTCCAATGAGCAGTTCTTC.

This chain links TRBV4-3 with TRBJ2-1; the D is unclear. Trimming left V 4 bases short and J 5 bases short, with 15 bases between. The CDR3 consists of 15 residues. Germline assignment: CDR1 LGHNA and CDR2 YSLEER. For the CDR3, the DNA is TGCGCCAGCAGCCCTGGGCTAGTCCCCGACAATGAGCAGTTCTTC. Amino acids: CASSPGLVPDNEQFF.

CDR3 sequence (DNA): TGCAGTGCTAGACGTAGCGGGCGAATCACAGATACGCAGTATTTT. Protein: CSARRSGRITDTQYF. This chain joins TRBV20-1 and TRBJ2-3; 7 bases are a match to TRBD2. Germline CDR1 is DFQATT and CDR2 is SNEGSKA (reference sequence). The CDR3 contains 15 residues. J lost 2 bases, V lost 2 bases, and 7 bases had no gene match.

This clonotype was counted at least ten times. The chain uses TRBV18 and TRBJ1-1; D might be TRBD1 (6 bases). The V end was cut by 5 bases, the J end by 2 bases, with 12 bases between. Germline CDR1 KGHSH, CDR2 LQKENI. CDR3 length equals 14 residues. CDR3 nucleotides: TGTGCCAGCTCATCCGGACAGTATAACACTGAAGCTTTCTTT. Translation: CASSSGQYNTEAFF. Variable domain in full (rest from reference TRBV18 and TRBJ1-1): NAGVMQNPRHLVRRRGQEARLRCSPMKGHSHVYWYRQLPEEGLKFMVYLQKENIIDESGMPKERFSAEFPKEGPSILRIQQVVRGDSAAYFCASSSGQYNTEAFFGQGTRLTVV.

The rearrangement links TRBV5-1 to TRBJ2-1, with 7 bases fitting TRBD2. The CDR3 length is 16 residues. Germline lookup yields CDR1 SGHRS and CDR2 YFSETQ. The trim removed 0 bases at V and 6 bases at J, leaving 9 bases unmatched. CDR3 loop: CASSLEFAGVGNEQFF. The CDR3 DNA is TGCGCCAGCAGCTTGGAATTCGCGGGAGTCGGCAATGAGCAGTTCTTC.

This clonotype was seen more than once but under ten times. The chain couples TRBV12-3 or TRBV12-4 to TRBJ1-6, with D unresolved. CDR3 size: 15 residues. Trimming pared 5 bases from V and 9 bases from J, leaving 17 bases between. CDR3 bases: TGTGCCAGCAGTAAGTGGACGGGGAAGGCTTCACCCCTCCACTTT. Amino acids: CASSKWTGKASPLHF.